This T cell receptor (beta chain) originates from a study of blood T cell repertoires in COVID-19. Study information: Samples of COVID-19 (acute and convalescent) were obtained from the United States, Italy and Spain. From T cells, B-cell-depleted T cells, or PBMCs came the material, which was cDNA or gDNA.

Source study methods: Reference gene primer amplification gave nucleated cell count estimates. Repertoires were generated with immunoSEQ multiplex PCR, while TCRdb's copy carries only in-frame clones and drops some. V, J and clone size are those of that table, while D and trimming were read from the DNA. This sample has about 150,000 clones, with approximately 87% found just once. CDR3 size: 16 residues. Trimming shortened V by 4 bases and J by 2 bases, and 15 bases separated the two germline ends. The germline V gene has CDR1 SGHRS and CDR2 YFSETQ. The receptor was isolated from a human donor in a cohort sampled during active COVID-19. The sample consisted of peripheral blood. V is TRBV5-1 and J is TRBJ2-2, with D possibly matching TRBD2 (5 bases). CDR3 residues: CASSPEASLNTGELFF. CDR3 coding DNA: TGCGCCAGCAGCCCGGAGGCTAGCCTTAACACCGGGGAGCTGTTTTTT.